A single sample is the source of the 20 T cell receptor beta chains below, sequenced in a study of cytomegalovirus exposure and HLA in healthy donors. The study ran its PCR with 60 Vbeta and 13 Jbeta primers. The method was immunoSEQ multiplex PCR; TCRdb's version includes in-frame clones alone and lacks a portion of them. The sample includes 150,000 to 200,000 clones, 70% to 80% of them seen just once. The material sequenced was PBMCs. The receptor set was obtained from a man aged 25 to 45 in good health and CMV-seropositive.

The rearrangement joins TRBV5-4 to TRBJ1-2; TRBD1 matches 7 bases. This CDR3 has 15 amino acids. The germline gives CDR1 SGHNT, CDR2 YYREEE (reference sequence). The V and J ends lost 3 bases and 8 bases, in that order; junction bases with no gene match: 13. This CDR3 reads CASSSNPKQGRGYTF. In DNA form, the CDR3 reads TGTGCCAGCAGCTCCAACCCTAAACAGGGGAGGGGCTACACCTTC.

V usage is TRBV2 and J usage is TRBJ2-1; maybe TRBD2 (5 bases). V gave up 4 bases and J gave up 8 bases, with 9 bases separating them. This CDR3 contains 12 residues. Germline CDR1 and CDR2: SNHLY and FYNNEI. The CDR3, as DNA: TGTGCCAGCAGTGCCGGGGTCCATGAGCAGTTCTTC. Protein product: CASSAGVHEQFF.

The rearrangement links TRBV10-3 to TRBJ2-3; D may be TRBD1 (5 bases). Per the germline V gene, CDR1 is ENHRY and CDR2 is SYGVKD. The CDR3 has 14 amino acids. The V end lost 5 bases, the J end lost 4 bases, and 13 bases lay between the germline ends. CDR3: CAISIGAPADTQYF. The CDR3 DNA reads as TGTGCCATCAGTATAGGGGCTCCAGCAGATACGCAGTATTTT.

This chain uses TRBV18 with TRBJ1-5, with D possibly TRBD1 on 5 matching bases. The V gene lost 0 bases and the J gene lost 0 bases, with 12 bases spanning the gap. The CDR3 loop spans 17 amino acids. From germline, CDR1 is KGHSH and CDR2 LQKENI. The chain's CDR3 is CASSPPGGERSNQPQHF. In nucleotides, the CDR3 is TGTGCCAGCTCACCACCGGGGGGGGAGCGTAGCAATCAGCCCCAGCATTTT.

The chain employs TRBV18 and TRBJ2-7; tentative D call: TRBD1 (6 bases). The CDR3 sequence is 14 residues long. Trimming took off 3 bases at V and 2 bases at J, with 11 bases between the two ends. The V gene's germline CDR1 is KGHSH and CDR2 LQKENI. This chain's CDR3 is CASSPRTETYEQYF. As DNA, the CDR3 is TGTGCCAGCTCACCCAGGACAGAGACCTACGAGCAGTACTTC.

V usage is TRBV5-6 and J usage is TRBJ2-7; TRBD1 aligns across 7 bases. V lost 1 base, J lost 4 bases, and 5 bases stayed unmatched. The CDR3 totals 14 residues. Germline V gene lookup returns CDR1 SGHDT and CDR2 YYEEEE. CDR3 sequence (DNA): TGTGCCAGCAGCTTGCAGGGGGAATGGTACGAGCAGTACTTC. It is translated as CASSLQGEWYEQYF.

This clone was counted only a few times. The chain is built from TRBV30 and TRBJ1-5; 7 positions match TRBD1. This CDR3 comprises 13 residues. The ends lost 4 bases at V and 6 bases at J; junction bases unmatched: 6. Germline CDR1 and CDR2: GTSNPN and SVGIG (reference sequence). The CDR3: CAWTQGGGQPQHF. The CDR3 nucleotides read TGTGCCTGGACGCAGGGGGGAGGTCAGCCCCAGCATTTT.

This chain uses TRBV5-4 with TRBJ2-5; 12 nucleotides agree with TRBD2. The trim removed 0 bases at V and 5 bases at J, leaving 11 bases unmatched. CDR1 SGHNT and CDR2 YYREEE come from the germline V gene (reference sequence). There are 18 residues in the CDR3. CDR3 amino acids: CASSLAGASGGAGETQYF. As DNA, the CDR3 is TGTGCCAGCAGCTTGGCCGGGGCTAGCGGGGGGGCGGGGGAGACCCAGTACTTC.

The CDR3 bases are TGTGCCAGCAGCCAGGACACTCCGTATAATTCACCCCTCCACTTT. Translated, it gives CASSQDTPYNSPLHF. The gene calls are TRBV6-1 and TRBJ1-6, with D possibly being TRBD1 (5 bases). Germline assignment: CDR1 MNHNS and CDR2 SASEGT. The CDR3 is 15 amino acids. The V end was cut by 6 bases, the J end by 4 bases, with 13 bases between.

The chain is built from TRBV30 and TRBJ2-7; D might be TRBD1 (5 bases). V was clipped by 6 bases and J by 4 bases, with 7 bases between them. Germline values: CDR1 GTSNPN, CDR2 SVGIG (reference sequence). This CDR3 comprises 10 residues. CDR3 loop: CACTGYEQYF. In DNA, the CDR3 is TGTGCCTGTACAGGTTACGAGCAGTACTTC.

This clone was seen only a few times. The rearrangement uses TRBV10-3 and TRBJ1-4, with 9 bases identical to TRBD1. V shed 5 bases and J 4 bases; nucleotides not matched to a gene: 8. CDR3 length: 16 residues. Germline V gene data show CDR1 as ENHRY and CDR2 as SYGVKD. CDR3 amino acids: CAISRGAGQGNEKLFF. CDR3 nucleotides: TGTGCCATCAGTCGAGGAGCGGGACAGGGTAATGAAAAACTGTTTTTT.

V is TRBV19 and J is TRBJ2-6, with a weak D call TRBD1 (5 bases). The CDR3 sequence is 13 residues long. The germline V gene has CDR1 LNHDA and CDR2 SQIVND (reference sequence). The V gene lost 9 bases and the J gene lost 6 bases, with 12 bases spanning the gap. CDR3 residues: CASLRASANVLTF. The DNA for the CDR3 is TGTGCCAGCCTCAGGGCGTCGGCCAACGTCCTGACTTTC.

V gene TRBV19 combines with J gene TRBJ1-4, with D unclear. V was cut by 1 base and J by 8 bases, with 14 bases left in between. The CDR3 contains 15 residues. Germline values: CDR1 LNHDA, CDR2 SQIVND (reference sequence). The CDR3 spells CASSIVVSGKEKLFF. The CDR3 nucleotides are TGTGCCAGTAGTATAGTGGTCAGTGGTAAGGAAAAACTGTTTTTT.

This clone was seen more than once but under ten times. The chain has TRBV5-5 and TRBJ2-7; 7 nucleotides align to TRBD2. The CDR3 extends over 13 amino acids. CDR1 is SGHKS and CDR2 is YYEKEE in the germline V gene (reference sequence). Losses at the gene ends were 4 bases for V and 6 bases for J; bases not matched to a gene: 7. The CDR3 DNA sequence: TGTGCCAGCAGCCTAGATCCGGGGGGCGAGCAGTACTTC. This gives the protein CASSLDPGGEQYF.

Here the CDR3 DNA reads TGTGCCAGCAGCCAAGGGGGGGCAGGTCAGCCCCAGCATTTT. It encodes CASSQGGAGQPQHF. This sequence joins TRBV7-3 and TRBJ1-5; D possibly corresponds to TRBD1 (6 bases). Trimming pared 5 bases from V and 6 bases from J, leaving 14 bases between. CDR1 SGHTA and CDR2 FQGTGA come from the germline V gene. CDR3 length: 14 residues.

The genes are TRBV19 and TRBJ1-6, with D unclear. Germline CDR1 is LNHDA and CDR2 is SQIVND (reference sequence). Trimming removed 5 bases from V and 0 bases from J, with 8 bases in between. The CDR3 is 15 residues long. CDR3 nucleotide sequence: TGTGCCAGTAGTTTTGATAGCTCCTATAATTCACCCCTCCACTTT. Translated: CASSFDSSYNSPLHF. The full variable domain, with the rest looked up from reference TRBV19 and TRBJ1-6, is DGGITQSPKYLFRKEGQNVTLSCEQNLNHDAMYWYRQDPGQGLRLIYYSQIVNDFQKGDIAEGYSVSREKKESFPLTVTSAQKNPTAFYLCASSFDSSYNSPLHFGNGTRLTVT.

The V gene is TRBV5-1, the J gene TRBJ1-2; no clear D gene. The V end was cut by 0 bases, the J end by 7 bases, with 13 bases between. This CDR3 is 14 amino acids long. Germline V gene lookup returns CDR1 SGHRS and CDR2 YFSETQ. The CDR3 region is CASSLEGGYGGYTF. The CDR3 coding sequence is TGCGCCAGCAGCTTGGAAGGAGGGTATGGTGGCTACACCTTC.

This chain connects TRBV6-1 to TRBJ2-3, with D possibly matching TRBD2 (5 bases). Germline V gene lookup returns CDR1 MNHNS and CDR2 SASEGT. The V and J ends lost 2 bases and 0 bases respectively, with 9 bases between them. The CDR3 consists of 15 residues. The CDR3 is CASSELGVSTDTQYF. The CDR3 DNA reads as TGTGCCAGCAGTGAACTCGGGGTTAGCACAGATACGCAGTATTTT.

This chain uses TRBV5-5 with TRBJ2-7; D call uncertain. CDR1 and CDR2 from the germline V gene are SGHKS and YYEKEE (reference sequence). The V end was cut by 0 bases, the J end by 7 bases, with 14 bases between. The CDR3 loop spans 14 amino acids. This chain's CDR3 is CASSLGWPPWEQYF. The CDR3, as DNA: TGTGCCAGCAGCTTGGGGTGGCCGCCCTGGGAGCAGTACTTC.

V is TRBV30 and J is TRBJ1-6; D unclear. Trimming took off 3 bases at V and 8 bases at J, with 8 bases between the two ends. CDR1 is GTSNPN and CDR2 is SVGIG in the germline V gene (reference sequence). This CDR3 has 12 residues. The CDR3 coding sequence is TGTGCCTGGAGCCCAACATATTCACCCCTCCACTTT. Residues: CAWSPTYSPLHF.